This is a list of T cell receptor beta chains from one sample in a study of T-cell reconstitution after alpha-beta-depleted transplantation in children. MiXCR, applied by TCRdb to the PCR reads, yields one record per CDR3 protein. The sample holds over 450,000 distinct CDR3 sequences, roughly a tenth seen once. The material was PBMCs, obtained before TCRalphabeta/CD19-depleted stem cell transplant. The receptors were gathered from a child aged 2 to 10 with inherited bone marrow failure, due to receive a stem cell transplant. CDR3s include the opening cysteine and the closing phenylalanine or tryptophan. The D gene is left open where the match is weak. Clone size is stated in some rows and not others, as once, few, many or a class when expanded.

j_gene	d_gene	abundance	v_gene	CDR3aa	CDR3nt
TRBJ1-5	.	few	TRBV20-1	CSATLGSNQPQHF	TGCAGTGCTACCTTGGGTAGCAATCAGCCCCAGCATTTT
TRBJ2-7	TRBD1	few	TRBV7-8	CASSLSPTGFHEQYF	TGTGCCAGCAGCTTATCGCCGACAGGGTTCCACGAGCAGTACTTC
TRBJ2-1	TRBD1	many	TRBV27	CASSLRGQGRSYNEQFF	TGTGCCAGCAGTTTAAGGGGACAGGGACGCTCCTACAATGAGCAGTTCTTC
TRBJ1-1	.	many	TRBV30	CAKAGPLNTEAFF	TGTGCCAAGGCTGGGCCATTGAACACTGAAGCTTTCTTT
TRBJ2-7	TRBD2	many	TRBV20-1	CSARPLTSGVRYEQYF	TGCAGTGCTAGGCCCCTCACTAGCGGAGTCCGGTACGAGCAGTACTTC
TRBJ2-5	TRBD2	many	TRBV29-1	CSVLRRGAETQYF	TGCAGCGTTCTACGGCGGGGGGCTGAGACCCAGTACTTC
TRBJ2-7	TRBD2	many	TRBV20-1	CSAREPSGREQYF	TGCAGTGCTAGAGAACCTAGCGGGAGGGAGCAGTACTTC
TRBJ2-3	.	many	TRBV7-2	CASGGGRTSTDTQYF	TGTGCCAGCGGAGGGGGGAGAACTAGCACAGATACGCAGTATTTT
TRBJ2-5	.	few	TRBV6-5	CASSYKLKETQYF	TGTGCCAGCAGTTACAAGTTGAAGGAGACCCAGTACTTC
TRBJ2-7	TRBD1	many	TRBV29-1	CSVGDRGRGYEQYF	TGCAGCGTGGGGGACAGGGGGCGCGGATACGAGCAGTACTTC
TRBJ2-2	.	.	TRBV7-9	CASSYWSPGTGELFF	TGTGCCAGCAGCTATTGGTCCCCGGGCACCGGGGAGCTGTTTTTT
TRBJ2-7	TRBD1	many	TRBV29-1	CSVGGYYRNRGPYEQYF	TGCAGCGTTGGAGGGTACTACCGAAACAGGGGTCCCTACGAGCAGTACTTC
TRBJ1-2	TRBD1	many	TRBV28	CASSLRGQINYGYTF	TGTGCCAGCAGTTTAAGGGGGCAGATTAACTATGGCTACACCTTC
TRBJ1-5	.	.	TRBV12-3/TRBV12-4	CASSPRDGSNQPQHF	TGTGCCAGCAGTCCCCGGGACGGTAGCAATCAGCCCCAGCATTTT
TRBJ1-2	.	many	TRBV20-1	CSARGGIYGYTF	TGCAGTGCTCGGGGCGGGATCTATGGCTACACCTTC
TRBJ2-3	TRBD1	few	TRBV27	CASSSSLTGTPSTDTQYF	TGTGCCAGCAGTTCTTCACTGACAGGGACCCCCAGCACAGATACGCAGTATTTT
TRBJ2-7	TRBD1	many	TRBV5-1	CASSLAVTGDSYEQYF	TGCGCCAGCAGCTTGGCCGTGACAGGGGACTCCTACGAGCAGTACTTC